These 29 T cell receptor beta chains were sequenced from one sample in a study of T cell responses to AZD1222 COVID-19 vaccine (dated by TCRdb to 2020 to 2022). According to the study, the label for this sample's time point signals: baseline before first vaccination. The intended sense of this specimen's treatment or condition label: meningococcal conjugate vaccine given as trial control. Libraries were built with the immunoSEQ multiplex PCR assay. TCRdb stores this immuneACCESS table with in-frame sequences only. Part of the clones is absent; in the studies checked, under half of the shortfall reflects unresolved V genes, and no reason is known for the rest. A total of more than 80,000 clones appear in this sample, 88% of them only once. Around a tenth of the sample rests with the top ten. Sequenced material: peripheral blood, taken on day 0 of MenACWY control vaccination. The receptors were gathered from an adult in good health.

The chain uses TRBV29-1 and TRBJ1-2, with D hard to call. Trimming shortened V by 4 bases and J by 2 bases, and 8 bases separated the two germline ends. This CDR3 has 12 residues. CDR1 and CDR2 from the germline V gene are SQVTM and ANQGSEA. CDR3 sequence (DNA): TGCAGCGTTGCGGTGGCAAACTATGGCTACACCTTC. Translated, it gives CSVAVANYGYTF.

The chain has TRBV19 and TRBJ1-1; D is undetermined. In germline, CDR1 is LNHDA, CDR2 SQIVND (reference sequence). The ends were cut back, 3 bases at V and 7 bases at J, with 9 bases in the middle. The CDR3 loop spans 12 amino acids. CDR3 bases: TGTGCCAGTAGTATGAATAGGGTTGAAGCTTTCTTT. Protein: CASSMNRVEAFF.

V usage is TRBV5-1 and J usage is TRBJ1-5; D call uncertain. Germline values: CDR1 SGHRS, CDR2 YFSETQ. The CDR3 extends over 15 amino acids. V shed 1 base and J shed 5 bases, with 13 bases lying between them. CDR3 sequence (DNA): TGCGCCAGCAGCTTGTACGGCGCGAGGGATCAGCCCCAGCATTTT. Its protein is CASSLYGARDQPQHF. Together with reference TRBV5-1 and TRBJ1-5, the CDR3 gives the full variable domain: KAGVTQTPRYLIKTRGQQVTLSCSPISGHRSVSWYQQTPGQGLQFLFEYFSETQRNKGNFPGRFSGRQFSNSRSEMNVSTLELGDSALYLCASSLYGARDQPQHFGDGTRLSIL.

CDR3 sequence: CASSLTQGTPGNTIYF. CDR3 bases: TGCGCCAGCAGCTTAACCCAGGGTACACCTGGAAACACCATATATTTT. This sequence joins TRBV5-1 and TRBJ1-3; D is possibly TRBD1 (5 bases). Trimming took 2 bases from V and 2 from J, leaving 14 bases between them. Germline V gene data show CDR1 as SGHRS and CDR2 as YFSETQ. The CDR3 runs to 16 residues.

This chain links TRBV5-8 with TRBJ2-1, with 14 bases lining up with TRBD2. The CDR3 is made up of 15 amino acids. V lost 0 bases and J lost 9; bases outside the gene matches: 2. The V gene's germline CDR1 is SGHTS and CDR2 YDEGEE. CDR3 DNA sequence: TGTGCCAGCAGCTTGGCGACTAGCGGGGGGGTTGAGCAGTTCTTC. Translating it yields CASSLATSGGVEQFF.

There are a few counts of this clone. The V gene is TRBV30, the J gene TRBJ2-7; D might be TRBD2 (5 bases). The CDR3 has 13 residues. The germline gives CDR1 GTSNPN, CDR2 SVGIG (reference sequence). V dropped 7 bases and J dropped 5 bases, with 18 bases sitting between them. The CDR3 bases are TGTGCCTCGCAGCGGCTTGTCGCGGACGAGCAGTACTTC. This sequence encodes CASQRLVADEQYF.

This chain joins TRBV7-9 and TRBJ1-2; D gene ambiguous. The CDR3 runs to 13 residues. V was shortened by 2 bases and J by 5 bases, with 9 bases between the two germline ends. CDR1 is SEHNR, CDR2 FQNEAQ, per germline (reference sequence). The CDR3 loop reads CASSLSTDYGYTF. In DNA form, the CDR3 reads TGTGCCAGCAGCTTAAGTACAGATTATGGCTACACCTTC.

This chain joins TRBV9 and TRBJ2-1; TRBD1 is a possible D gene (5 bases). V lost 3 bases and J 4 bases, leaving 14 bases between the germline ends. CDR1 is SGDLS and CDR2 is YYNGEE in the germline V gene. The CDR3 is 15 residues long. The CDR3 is CASSARLQGYNEQFF. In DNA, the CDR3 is TGTGCCAGCAGCGCCCGACTTCAGGGATACAATGAGCAGTTCTTC. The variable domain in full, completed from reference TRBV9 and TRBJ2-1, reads DSGVTQTPKHLITATGQRVTLRCSPRSGDLSVYWYQQSLDQGLQFLIQYYNGEERAKGNILERFSAQQFPDLHSELNLSSLELGDSALYFCASSARLQGYNEQFFGPGTRLTVL.

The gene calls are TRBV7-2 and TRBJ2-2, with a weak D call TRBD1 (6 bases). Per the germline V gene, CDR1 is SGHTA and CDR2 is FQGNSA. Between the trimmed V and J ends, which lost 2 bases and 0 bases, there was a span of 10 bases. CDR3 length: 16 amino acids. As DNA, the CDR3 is TGTGCCAGCAGCTTATCTCCAGGGGCGAACACCGGGGAGCTGTTTTTT. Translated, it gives CASSLSPGANTGELFF.

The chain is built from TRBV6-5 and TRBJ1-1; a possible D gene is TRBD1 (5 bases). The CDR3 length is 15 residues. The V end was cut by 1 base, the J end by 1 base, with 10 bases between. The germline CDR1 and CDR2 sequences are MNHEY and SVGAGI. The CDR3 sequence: CASSYFRGANTEAFF. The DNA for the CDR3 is TGTGCCAGCAGTTACTTTAGGGGTGCGAACACTGAAGCTTTCTTT.

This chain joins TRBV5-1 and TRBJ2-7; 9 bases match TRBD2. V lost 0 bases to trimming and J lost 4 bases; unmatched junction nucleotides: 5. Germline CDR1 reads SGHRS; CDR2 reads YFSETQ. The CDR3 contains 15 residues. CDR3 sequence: CASSLEGTSIYEQYF. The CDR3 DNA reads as TGCGCCAGCAGCTTGGAGGGGACTAGCATTTACGAGCAGTACTTC.

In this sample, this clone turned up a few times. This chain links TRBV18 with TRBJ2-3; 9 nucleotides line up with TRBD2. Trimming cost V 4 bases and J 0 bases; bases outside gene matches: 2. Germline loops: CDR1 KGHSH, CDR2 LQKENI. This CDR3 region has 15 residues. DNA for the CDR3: TGTGCCAGCTCACAAACTAGCGGGAGCACAGATACGCAGTATTTT. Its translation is CASSQTSGSTDTQYF.

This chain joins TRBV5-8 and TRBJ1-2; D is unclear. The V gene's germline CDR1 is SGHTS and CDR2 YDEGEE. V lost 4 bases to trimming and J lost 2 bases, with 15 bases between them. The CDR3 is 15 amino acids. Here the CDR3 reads CASSLGGGLNYGYTF. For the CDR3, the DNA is TGTGCCAGCAGCCTTGGAGGAGGCTTAAACTATGGCTACACCTTC.

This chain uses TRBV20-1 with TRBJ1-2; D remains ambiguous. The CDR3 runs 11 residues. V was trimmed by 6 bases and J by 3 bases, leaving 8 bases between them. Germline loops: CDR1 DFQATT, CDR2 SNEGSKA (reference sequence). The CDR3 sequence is CSAPDYYGYTF. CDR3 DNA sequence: TGCAGTGCCCCCGACTACTATGGCTACACCTTC.

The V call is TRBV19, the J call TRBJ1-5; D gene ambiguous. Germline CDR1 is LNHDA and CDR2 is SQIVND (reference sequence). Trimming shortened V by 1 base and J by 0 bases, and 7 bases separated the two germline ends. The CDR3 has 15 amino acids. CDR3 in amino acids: CASSIGLGSNQPQHF. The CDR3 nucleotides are TGTGCCAGTAGTATAGGGTTGGGTAGCAATCAGCCCCAGCATTTT.

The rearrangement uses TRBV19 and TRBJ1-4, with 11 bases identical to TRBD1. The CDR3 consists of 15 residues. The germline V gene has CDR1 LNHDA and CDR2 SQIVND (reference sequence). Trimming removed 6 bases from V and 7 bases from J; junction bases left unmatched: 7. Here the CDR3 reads CASSLRTGGIEKLFF. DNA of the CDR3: TGTGCCAGTAGCTTAAGGACAGGGGGCATTGAAAAACTGTTTTTT.

Here the CDR3 reads CASTASAGGNGYTF. CDR3 coding DNA: TGTGCCAGTACGGCCTCCGCCGGGGGAAATGGCTACACCTTC. The chain uses TRBV6-4 and TRBJ1-2; possible D gene TRBD1, 5 bases. CDR1 and CDR2 (germline): MRHNA, SNTAGT. V lost 9 bases, J lost 6 bases, and 20 bases lay in between. The length of the CDR3 is 14 residues.

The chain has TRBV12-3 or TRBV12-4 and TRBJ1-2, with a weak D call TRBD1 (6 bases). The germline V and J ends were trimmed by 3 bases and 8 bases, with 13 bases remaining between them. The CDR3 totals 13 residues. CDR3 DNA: TGTGCCAGCAGTTTTAGGGGGGGGAGAGGCTACACCTTC. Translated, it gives CASSFRGGRGYTF.

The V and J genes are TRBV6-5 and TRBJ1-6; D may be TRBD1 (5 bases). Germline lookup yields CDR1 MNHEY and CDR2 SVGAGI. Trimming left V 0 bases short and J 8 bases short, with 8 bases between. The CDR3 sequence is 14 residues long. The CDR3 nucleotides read TGTGCCAGCAGTTACTCGGGGGTGGATTCACCCCTCCACTTT. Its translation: CASSYSGVDSPLHF.

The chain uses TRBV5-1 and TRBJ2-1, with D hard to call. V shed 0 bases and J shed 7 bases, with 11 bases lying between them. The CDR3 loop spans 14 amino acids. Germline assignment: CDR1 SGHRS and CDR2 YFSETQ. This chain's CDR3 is CASSLDDPDNEQFF. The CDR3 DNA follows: TGCGCCAGCAGCTTGGATGACCCGGATAATGAGCAGTTCTTC.

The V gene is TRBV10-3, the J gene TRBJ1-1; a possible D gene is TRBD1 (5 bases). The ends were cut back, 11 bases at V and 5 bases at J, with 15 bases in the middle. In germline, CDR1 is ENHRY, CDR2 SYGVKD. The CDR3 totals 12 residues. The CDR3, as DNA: TGTGCCTCGGGGCACCGAGGGACTGAAGCTTTCTTT. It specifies CASGHRGTEAFF.

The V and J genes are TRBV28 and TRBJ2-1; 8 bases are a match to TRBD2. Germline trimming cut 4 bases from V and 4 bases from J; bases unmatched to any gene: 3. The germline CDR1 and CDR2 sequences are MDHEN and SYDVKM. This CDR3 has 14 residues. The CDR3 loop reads CASSYRGGYNEQFF. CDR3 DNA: TGTGCCAGCAGTTATCGGGGGGGTTACAATGAGCAGTTCTTC.

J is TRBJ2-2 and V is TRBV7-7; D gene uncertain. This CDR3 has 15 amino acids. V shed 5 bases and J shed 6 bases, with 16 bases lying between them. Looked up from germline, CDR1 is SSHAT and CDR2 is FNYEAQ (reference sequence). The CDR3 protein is CASSISLDGSGELFF. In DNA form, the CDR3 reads TGTGCCAGCAGCATCTCCCTCGACGGATCCGGGGAGCTGTTTTTT. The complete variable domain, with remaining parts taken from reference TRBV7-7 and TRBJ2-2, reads GAGVSQSPRYKVTKRGQDVTLRCDPISSHATLYWYQQALGQGPEFLTYFNYEAQPDKSGLPSDRFSAERPEGSISTLTIQRTEQRDSAMYRCASSISLDGSGELFFGEGSRLTVL.

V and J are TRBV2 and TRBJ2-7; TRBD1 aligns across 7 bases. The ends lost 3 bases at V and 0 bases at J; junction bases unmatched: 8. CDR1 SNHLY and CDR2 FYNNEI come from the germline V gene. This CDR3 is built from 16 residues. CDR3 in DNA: TGTGCCAGCAGTGATATTCAGGGGGAGTTCTCCTACGAGCAGTACTTC. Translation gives CASSDIQGEFSYEQYF.

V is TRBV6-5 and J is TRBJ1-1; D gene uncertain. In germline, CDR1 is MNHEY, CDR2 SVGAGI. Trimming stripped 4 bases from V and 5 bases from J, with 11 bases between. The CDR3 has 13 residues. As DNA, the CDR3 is TGTGCCAGCAGTTCAAGGAAGGAAACTGAAGCTTTCTTT. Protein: CASSSRKETEAFF.

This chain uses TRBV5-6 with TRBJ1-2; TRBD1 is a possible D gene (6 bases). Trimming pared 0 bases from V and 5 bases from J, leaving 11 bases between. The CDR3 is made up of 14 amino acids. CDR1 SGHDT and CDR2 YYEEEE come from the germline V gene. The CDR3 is CASSLGARGYGYTF. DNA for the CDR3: TGTGCCAGCAGCTTGGGAGCCAGGGGTTATGGCTACACCTTC.

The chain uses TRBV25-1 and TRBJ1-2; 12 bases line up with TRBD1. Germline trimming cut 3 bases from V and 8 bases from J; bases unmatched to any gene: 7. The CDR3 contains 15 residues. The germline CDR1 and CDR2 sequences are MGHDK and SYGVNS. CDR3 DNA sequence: TGTGCCAGCAGTGATCCGGGACAGGGGGCGCGGGGCTACACCTTC. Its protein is CASSDPGQGARGYTF.

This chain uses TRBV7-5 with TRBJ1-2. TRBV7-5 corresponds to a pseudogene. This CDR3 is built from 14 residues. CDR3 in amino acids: CARSFPPANYGYTF. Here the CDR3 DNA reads TGTGCCAGAAGCTTTCCGCCCGCTAACTATGGCTACACCTTC.

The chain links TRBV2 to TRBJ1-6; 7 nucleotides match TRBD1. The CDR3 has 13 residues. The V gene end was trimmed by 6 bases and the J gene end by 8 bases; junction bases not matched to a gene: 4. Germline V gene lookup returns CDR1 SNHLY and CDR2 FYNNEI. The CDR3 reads CASRQGSDSPLHF. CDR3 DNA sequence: TGTGCCAGCAGACAGGGGTCTGATTCACCCCTCCACTTT.